Only a few counts were recorded for the clone carrying this TCR beta chain. TCR beta CDR3 regions were amplified from RNA transcripts. Carried out on the TCR CDR3, a first-round RT-PCR used the HTBI primer set. Each CDR3 protein is one row after TCRdb ran MiXCR on the multiplex PCR reads. This table holds fewer than 250,000 distinct CDR3 sequences, more than 15% found once. The data belong to a study of T cells in Graves' hyperthyroidism and ophthalmopathy. PBMCs were obtained from 9.5 to 10 ml fresh peripheral blood. Trimming stripped 0 bases from V and 11 bases from J, with 10 bases between. This CDR3 region has 12 residues. CDR1 is LGHNA and CDR2 is YSLEER in the germline V gene.

The genes are TRBV4-3 and TRBJ1-1, with a tentative D call TRBD1 (5 bases). This TCR derives from a man aged 50-59 years with Graves' hyperthyroidism. The sequenced material came from blood. The CDR3 spells CASSQDAGEAFF. In nucleotides, the CDR3 is TGCGCCAGCAGCCAAGACGCGGGGGAGGCTTTCTTT.